A selection of T cell receptor beta chains follows, all from one sample in a study of cytomegalovirus exposure and HLA in healthy donors. The repertoire was sequenced with immunoSEQ multiplex PCR; TCRdb's copy has only in-frame clones and lacks some. The sample lists 150,000 to 200,000 clones; around two thirds were seen once. Sequencing used PBMCs. These receptors came from a man in his forties or fifties in good health and CMV-seronegative. The CDR3 runs from the conserved cysteine through the conserved F or W. A D gene is named only where the DNA matches it firmly. Clone size is given for some rows only: seen once, a few or many times, or a class if the clone is expanded.

V gene,J gene,clone size,D gene,CDR3 protein,CDR3 DNA
TRBV7-2,TRBJ2-7,few,TRBD2,CASSPSGYEQYF,TGTGCCAGCAGCCCTAGCGGCTACGAGCAGTACTTC
TRBV5-4,TRBJ2-5,.,.,CASSLVPDRVQETQYF,TGTGCCAGCAGCTTGGTCCCGGACAGAGTCCAAGAGACCCAGTACTTC
TRBV6-5,TRBJ1-1,.,TRBD1,CASRAGTGLNTEAFF,TGTGCCAGCAGAGCGGGGACAGGATTGAACACTGAAGCTTTCTTT
TRBV11-2,TRBJ2-2,.,TRBD2,CASSLGLASTGELFF,TGTGCCAGCAGCTTGGGACTAGCCTCCACCGGGGAGCTGTTTTTT
TRBV19,TRBJ2-7,.,TRBD1,CASSHARGRNEQYF,TGTGCCAGTAGTCACGCCAGGGGGCGCAACGAGCAGTACTTC
TRBV2,TRBJ2-5,.,TRBD1,CASSAERGTDQETQYF,TGTGCCAGCAGTGCCGAAAGAGGGACAGACCAAGAGACCCAGTACTTC
TRBV4-2,TRBJ1-2,.,.,CASSQGPTGLYGYTF,TGTGCCAGCAGCCAAGGACCTACAGGTTTGTACGGCTACACCTTC
TRBV28,TRBJ2-7,.,.,CASSLRGGLVQYF,TGTGCCAGCAGTTTAAGGGGGGGACTGGTACAGTACTTC
TRBV7-9,TRBJ1-1,.,.,CSSSQSVTGTEAFF,TGTTCCAGCAGCCAAAGCGTAACGGGCACTGAAGCTTTCTTT
TRBV6-5,TRBJ2-2,.,TRBD1,CARGTGDDTGELFF,TGTGCCAGGGGGACAGGGGATGACACCGGGGAGCTGTTTTTT
TRBV4-3,TRBJ2-2,.,.,CASSQDPSGSGNTGELFF,TGCGCCAGCAGCCAAGATCCCTCGGGTAGCGGTAACACCGGGGAGCTGTTTTTT
TRBV6-5,TRBJ2-7,.,.,CASSRDTYEQYF,TGTGCCAGCAGCAGGGACACCTACGAGCAGTACTTC
TRBV5-4,TRBJ1-4,once,.,CASSLAADSVEKLFF,TGTGCCAGCAGCTTGGCCGCCGACAGTGTCGAAAAACTGTTTTTT
TRBV7-9,TRBJ2-7,.,TRBD2,CASSSGLAGIYEQYF,TGTGCCAGCAGCTCGGGACTAGCGGGAATCTACGAGCAGTACTTC
TRBV5-1,TRBJ2-2,.,TRBD2,CASSLRLTSGPLGELFF,TGCGCCAGCAGCTTACGCCTGACTAGCGGGCCCCTCGGGGAGCTGTTTTTT
TRBV5-1,TRBJ1-4,.,.,CASSLTPTATNEKLFF,TGCGCCAGCAGCTTAACCCCGACAGCAACTAATGAAAAACTGTTTTTT
TRBV5-1,TRBJ1-1,.,TRBD1,CASSWTGGETEAFF,TGCGCCAGCAGCTGGACAGGGGGAGAGACTGAAGCTTTCTTT
TRBV4-1,TRBJ1-1,.,.,CASSQGLQYTEAFF,TGCGCCAGCAGCCAAGGGTTACAGTACACTGAAGCTTTCTTT
TRBV5-1,TRBJ1-1,.,TRBD1,CASSLTGGTEAFF,TGCGCCAGCAGCTTGACAGGGGGCACTGAAGCTTTCTTT
TRBV4-2,TRBJ2-1,.,.,CASSQASSYNEQFF,TGTGCCAGCAGCCAAGCTAGCTCCTACAATGAGCAGTTCTTC
TRBV10-3,TRBJ1-2,.,TRBD1,CAINTGQGPVGNYGYTF,TGTGCCATCAACACCGGACAGGGTCCCGTTGGTAACTATGGCTACACCTTC
TRBV10-2,TRBJ2-5,.,TRBD2,CASGGGTQYF,TGCGCCAGTGGGGGGGGGACCCAGTACTTC
TRBV5-6,TRBJ2-7,.,TRBD1,CASSPGAGGGYEQYF,TGTGCCAGCAGCCCTGGCGCAGGGGGCGGCTACGAGCAGTACTTC
TRBV28,TRBJ1-4,.,.,CASSFIGGATNEKLFF,TGTGCCAGCAGTTTTATTGGGGGCGCAACTAATGAAAAACTGTTTTTT
TRBV6-4,TRBJ2-1,few,.,CASSDTLYNEQFF,TGTGCCAGCAGTGATACTCTATACAATGAGCAGTTCTTC
TRBV5-1,TRBJ2-2,.,TRBD1,CASSLEGQGSAGELFF,TGCGCCAGCAGCTTGGAAGGACAGGGATCAGCCGGGGAGCTGTTTTTT
TRBV18,TRBJ1-5,.,.,CASSPEYRDIHQPQHF,TGTGCCAGCTCACCAGAGTACCGGGACATCCATCAGCCCCAGCATTTT
TRBV2,TRBJ1-1,.,TRBD1,CASTGQGVAEAFF,TGTGCCAGTACTGGACAGGGTGTTGCTGAAGCTTTCTTT
TRBV5-1,TRBJ2-1,few,TRBD2,CASSLDPSGGLSYNEQFF,TGCGCCAGCAGCTTGGATCCTAGCGGGGGGCTCTCCTACAATGAGCAGTTCTTC
TRBV19,TRBJ2-5,few,TRBD1,CASSDRGDQETQYF,TGTGCCAGTTCGGACAGGGGTGACCAAGAGACCCAGTACTTC
TRBV7-9,TRBJ2-7,.,.,CASSFRETTYEQYF,TGTGCCAGCAGCTTTAGGGAGACAACCTACGAGCAGTACTTC
TRBV5-4,TRBJ1-4,.,.,CASSLQGENEKLFF,TGTGCCAGCAGCTTGCAGGGTGAGAATGAAAAACTGTTTTTT
TRBV9,TRBJ2-2,few,TRBD1,CASSAYRGPNTGELFF,TGTGCCAGCAGCGCGTACAGGGGGCCGAACACCGGGGAGCTGTTTTTT
TRBV6-5,TRBJ1-5,.,TRBD1,CASSKGQGSQPQHF,TGTGCCAGCAGCAAAGGACAGGGTAGTCAGCCCCAGCATTTT
TRBV29-1,TRBJ2-7,.,TRBD2,CSVDAGGGEQYF,TGCAGCGTTGACGCGGGGGGCGGCGAGCAGTACTTC
TRBV30,TRBJ2-7,.,.,CAWSNQSPPAKQYF,TGTGCCTGGAGTAATCAGTCTCCCCCCGCCAAGCAGTACTTC
TRBV7-9,TRBJ1-6,few,.,CASSSGVRPDPLHF,TGTGCCAGCAGCTCCGGGGTCCGCCCAGATCCCCTCCACTTT
TRBV11-3,TRBJ2-3,.,TRBD2,CASSSGTSGGLTDTQYF,TGTGCCAGCAGCTCCGGGACTAGCGGGGGCCTCACAGATACGCAGTATTTT
TRBV27,TRBJ2-5,.,TRBD1,CASNPLGQGAETQYF,TGTGCCAGCAATCCCCTGGGACAGGGGGCAGAGACCCAGTACTTC
TRBV30,TRBJ1-5,.,.,CAWSQGFNQPQHF,TGTGCCTGGAGTCAGGGGTTCAATCAGCCCCAGCATTTT
TRBV2,TRBJ1-3,.,.,CASSEKGVGNTIYF,TGTGCCAGCAGTGAAAAGGGGGTTGGAAACACCATATATTTT
TRBV6-1,TRBJ2-7,few,.,CASKDTNSYEQYF,TGTGCCAGCAAGGACACCAACTCCTACGAGCAGTACTTC
TRBV28,TRBJ2-7,.,TRBD1,CASSRDRQYF,TGTGCCAGCAGTCGGGACAGGCAGTACTTC
TRBV4-1,TRBJ2-1,.,.,CASSQDPSQGANEQFF,TGCGCCAGCAGCCAAGATCCCTCACAGGGAGCCAATGAGCAGTTCTTC
TRBV6-5,TRBJ2-3,.,.,CASMLVRGTDTQYF,TGTGCCAGCATGCTAGTGAGGGGCACAGATACGCAGTATTTT
TRBV7-2,TRBJ2-7,once,.,CASSWGLYEQYF,TGTGCCAGCAGCTGGGGACTCTACGAGCAGTACTTC
TRBV19,TRBJ1-5,.,TRBD1,CASSLGQGAGNQPQHF,TGTGCCAGTAGCCTGGGACAGGGGGCCGGCAATCAGCCCCAGCATTTT
TRBV7-9,TRBJ2-2,.,TRBD1,CAIRDRDAGELFF,TGTGCCATCCGGGACAGGGATGCCGGGGAGCTGTTTTTT
TRBV1,TRBJ2-7,.,.,CTSSWTGAYEQYF,TGCACCAGCAGCTGGACGGGAGCCTACGAGCAGTACTTC
TRBV11-2,TRBJ1-3,.,.,CASSPGIYGAFGNTIYF,TGTGCCAGCAGCCCCGGGATATACGGAGCCTTTGGAAACACCATATATTTT
TRBV6-5,TRBJ1-2,.,TRBD1,CASSASQGAGGYTF,TGTGCCAGCAGTGCCTCCCAGGGGGCGGGAGGCTACACCTTC
TRBV7-9,TRBJ2-5,.,.,CASSPGDRGQTQETQYF,TGTGCCAGCAGCCCAGGCGACCGAGGACAAACCCAAGAGACCCAGTACTTC
TRBV7-6,TRBJ1-4,.,.,CASSRRVGGTNEKLFF,TGTGCCAGCAGCCGCCGGGTGGGGGGAACTAATGAAAAACTGTTTTTT
TRBV19,TRBJ2-7,few,.,CASSPGLPGSYEQYF,TGTGCCAGTAGCCCTGGACTCCCAGGCTCCTACGAGCAGTACTTC
TRBV10-2,TRBJ2-2,.,TRBD1,CASRETGTNTGELFF,TGCGCCAGCAGAGAGACAGGGACGAACACCGGGGAGCTGTTTTTT
TRBV28,TRBJ1-4,.,TRBD1,CASSPGGQGSEKLFF,TGTGCCAGCAGTCCTGGGGGACAGGGGTCCGAAAAACTGTTTTTT